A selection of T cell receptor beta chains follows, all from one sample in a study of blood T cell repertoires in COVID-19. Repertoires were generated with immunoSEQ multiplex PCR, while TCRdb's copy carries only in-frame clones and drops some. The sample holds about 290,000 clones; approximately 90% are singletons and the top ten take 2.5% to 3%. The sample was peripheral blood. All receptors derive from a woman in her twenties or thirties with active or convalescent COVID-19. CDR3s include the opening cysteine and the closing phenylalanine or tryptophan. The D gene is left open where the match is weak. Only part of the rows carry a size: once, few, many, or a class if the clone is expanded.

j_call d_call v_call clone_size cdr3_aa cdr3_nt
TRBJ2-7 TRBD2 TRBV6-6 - CASSPPQRGLGGSEQYF TGTGCCAGCAGTCCCCCTCAGCGGGGACTAGGAGGATCCGAGCAGTACTTC
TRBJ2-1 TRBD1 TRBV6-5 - CASGRDRLSDEQFF TGTGCCAGCGGCCGGGACAGGCTCTCGGATGAGCAGTTCTTC
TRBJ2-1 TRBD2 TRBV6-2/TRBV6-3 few CASSSDLRGMNEQFF TGTGCCAGCAGCAGCGACTTGCGGGGGATGAATGAGCAGTTCTTC
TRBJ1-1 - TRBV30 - CAWIKPLNTEAFF TGTGCCTGGATTAAGCCATTGAACACTGAAGCTTTCTTT
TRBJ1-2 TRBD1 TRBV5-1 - CASSLGQGGYGYTF TGCGCCAGCAGCTTGGGGCAGGGGGGATATGGCTACACCTTC
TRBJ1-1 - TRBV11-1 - CASSLNDLGTTEAFF TGTGCCAGCAGCTTAAATGACTTAGGTACCACTGAAGCTTTCTTT
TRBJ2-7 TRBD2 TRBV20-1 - CSASGGTSGSYEQYF TGCAGTGCTAGTGGCGGGACTAGCGGCTCCTACGAGCAGTACTTC
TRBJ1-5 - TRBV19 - CASSTTSYSNQPQHF TGTGCCAGTAGTACCACAAGTTATAGCAATCAGCCCCAGCATTTT
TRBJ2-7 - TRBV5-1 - CASSSGTNYEQYF TGCGCCAGCAGCTCCGGGACAAATTACGAGCAGTACTTC
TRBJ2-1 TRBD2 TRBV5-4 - CASSLGTSRLGEQFF TGTGCCAGCAGCTTGGGGACTAGTAGGTTGGGCGAGCAGTTCTTC
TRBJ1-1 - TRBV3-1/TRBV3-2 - CASSQEIIGATEAFF TGTGCCAGCAGCCAAGAAATCATTGGGGCCACTGAAGCTTTCTTT
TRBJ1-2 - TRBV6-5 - CASSITGIGGYTF TGTGCCAGCAGTATAACAGGGATCGGTGGCTACACCTTC
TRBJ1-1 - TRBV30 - CAWSAGRETEAFF TGTGCCTGGAGTGCCGGCAGGGAAACTGAAGCTTTCTTT
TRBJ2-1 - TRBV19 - CASSISGRVEQFF TGTGCCAGTAGTATTTCAGGGCGAGTTGAGCAGTTCTTC
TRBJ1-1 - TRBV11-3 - CASSFYRDTEAFF TGTGCCAGCAGCTTTTACCGGGACACTGAAGCTTTCTTT
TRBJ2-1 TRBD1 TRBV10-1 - CARRLGQDYNEQFF TGCGCTAGACGGCTGGGACAGGACTACAATGAGCAGTTCTTC
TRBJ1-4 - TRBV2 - CASSEVVEFEKLFF TGTGCCAGCAGTGAAGTGGTGGAGTTTGAAAAACTGTTTTTT
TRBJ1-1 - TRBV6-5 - CASSYSGEGYTEAFF TGTGCCAGCAGTTACTCAGGGGAGGGGTACACTGAAGCTTTCTTT
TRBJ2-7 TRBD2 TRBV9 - CASSVDDAGGYEQYF TGTGCCAGCAGCGTAGACGATGCGGGGGGCTACGAGCAGTACTTC
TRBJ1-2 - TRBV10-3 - CAISERQFYGYTF TGTGCCATCAGTGAAAGACAGTTCTATGGCTACACCTTC
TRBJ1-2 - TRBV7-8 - CASSLEGSGAGYNYGYTF TGTGCCAGCAGCTTAGAGGGTTCAGGAGCAGGGTATAACTATGGCTACACCTTC
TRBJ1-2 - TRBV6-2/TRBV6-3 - CASSQGGGYTF TGTGCCAGCAGTCAAGGGGGTGGCTACACCTTC
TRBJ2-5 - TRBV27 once CASSLGARETQYF TGTGCCAGCAGTTTAGGGGCCCGTGAGACCCAGTACTTC
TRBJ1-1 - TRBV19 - CASSIGPGLDTEAFF TGTGCCAGTAGTATAGGGCCAGGCCTTGACACTGAAGCTTTCTTT
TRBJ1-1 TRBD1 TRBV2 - CASRTGDGITEAFF TGTGCCAGCAGGACAGGGGATGGTATCACTGAAGCTTTCTTT
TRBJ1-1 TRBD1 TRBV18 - CASSVGQGDTEAFF TGTGCCAGCTCTGTTGGACAGGGGGACACTGAAGCTTTCTTT
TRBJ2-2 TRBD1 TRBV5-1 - CASSLGQGRDTGELFF TGCGCCAGCAGCTTGGGACAGGGAAGGGACACCGGGGAGCTGTTTTTT
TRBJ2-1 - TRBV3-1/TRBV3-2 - CASSLGSGGDYNEQFF TGTGCCAGCAGCCTGGGTAGCGGCGGGGACTACAATGAGCAGTTCTTC